This TCR beta chain stems from a study of blood T cell repertoires in COVID-19. Authors' analysis steps: Amplification from reference gene primers served as the basis for estimated nucleated cell counts. Measured with immunoSEQ multiplex PCR; TCRdb has only the in-frame clones, and not every one. The DNA was the basis for D and trimming; V, J and clone size are from that table. The sample lists roughly 290,000 clones; approximately 86% were seen once. V shed 2 bases, J shed 1 base, and the junction held 6 bases outside the gene matches. CDR3 length equals 19 residues. Germline V gene sequence: CDR1 MGHRA, CDR2 YSYEKL.

Source material: peripheral blood. The TCR sequence derives from a woman in her thirties who had recovered from COVID-19. The chain uses TRBV4-1 and TRBJ2-1; 15 bases align to TRBD2. CDR3 loop: CASSQPPGLAGGSYNEQFF. CDR3 nucleotide sequence: TGCGCCAGCAGCCAACCCCCGGGACTAGCGGGAGGTTCCTACAATGAGCAGTTCTTC.